A selection of T cell receptor beta chains follows, all from one sample in a study of blood T cell repertoires in COVID-19. The table came from immunoSEQ multiplex PCR; TCRdb's copy has only in-frame clones and leaves some out. The sample shows under 150,000 clones, roughly 80% of them seen only once. Sequences were obtained from peripheral blood. Source of these receptors: a human donor in a cohort sampled during active COVID-19. Each CDR3 is given with its conserved first and last residue. A D gene is named only where the DNA matches it firmly. Not every row has a clone size; where given, it reads once, few, many or a size class.

>14|TRBJ2-2|NA|NA|TRBV7-7
CASSRAANTGELFF
TGTGCTAGCAGCCGAGCGGCGAACACCGGGGAGCTGTTTTTT
>13|TRBJ1-2|NA|TRBD1|TRBV5-4
CASSYRDSLGYTF
TGTGCCAGCAGCTACCGGGACAGCCTTGGCTACACCTTC
>13|TRBJ2-3|few|TRBD1|TRBV6-2/TRBV6-3
CASSSYRGDTQYF
TGTGCCAGCAGTTCCTACAGGGGGGATACGCAGTATTTT
>14|TRBJ2-2|NA|NA|TRBV5-1
CASSFTGSTGELFF
TGCGCCAGCAGCTTCACAGGGTCCACCGGGGAGCTGTTTTTT
>14|TRBJ2-3|NA|TRBD2|TRBV2
CASRERGNTDTQYF
TGTGCCAGCAGGGAGCGGGGGAACACAGATACGCAGTATTTT
>15|TRBJ2-7|NA|NA|TRBV6-1
CASSEAAGATYEQYF
TGTGCCAGCAGTGAAGCCGCGGGGGCCACTTACGAGCAGTACTTC
>13|TRBJ2-3|NA|NA|TRBV7-3
CASRLGATDTQYF
TGTGCCAGCAGGCTGGGGGCAACAGATACGCAGTATTTT
>14|TRBJ1-1|NA|NA|TRBV7-9
CASSFGGINTEAFF
TGTGCCAGCAGCTTTGGGGGGATAAACACTGAAGCTTTCTTT
>13|TRBJ2-7|NA|NA|TRBV11-3
CASSFRGSYEQYF
TGTGCCAGCAGCTTCAGAGGGTCCTACGAGCAGTACTTC
>14|TRBJ1-5|NA|NA|TRBV7-2
CASSPTRGNQPQHF
TGTGCCAGCAGCCCAACACGGGGTAATCAGCCCCAGCATTTT
>16|TRBJ2-2|once|TRBD1|TRBV10-3
CAISESGTGSFGELFF
TGTGCCATCAGTGAGTCCGGGACAGGTAGCTTCGGGGAGCTGTTTTTT
>14|TRBJ2-3|many|NA|TRBV10-3
CAISEADSTDTQYF
TGTGCCATCAGTGAGGCAGATAGCACAGATACGCAGTATTTT
>14|TRBJ2-2|NA|NA|TRBV6-5
CASSSSGGPGELFF
TGTGCCAGCAGCAGTTCCGGGGGACCCGGGGAGCTGTTTTTT
>13|TRBJ1-2|NA|NA|TRBV6-5
CASSYRQGYGYTF
TGTGCCAGCAGTTACAGGCAGGGTTATGGCTACACCTTC
>15|TRBJ2-5|NA|TRBD2|TRBV28
CASSFGQAGGETQYF
TGTGCCAGCAGTTTCGGACAAGCGGGGGGGGAGACCCAGTACTTC
>13|TRBJ2-3|once|NA|TRBV27
CASSLYGESYQYF
TGTGCCAGCAGTTTGTACGGGGAGAGTTATCAGTATTTT
>14|TRBJ1-1|NA|NA|TRBV6-5
CASSYAGRNTEAFF
TGTGCCAGCAGTTACGCAGGTCGGAACACTGAAGCTTTCTTT
>16|TRBJ2-1|NA|TRBD1|TRBV7-9
CASSAPTGGSYNEQFF
TGTGCCAGCAGCGCCCCGACAGGGGGCTCCTACAATGAGCAGTTCTTC
>16|TRBJ1-1|NA|TRBD1|TRBV5-8
CASSMGTGLMNTEAFF
TGTGCCAGCAGCATGGGGACAGGGTTGATGAACACTGAAGCTTTCTTT
>13|TRBJ1-1|few|NA|TRBV12-3/TRBV12-4
CASSLTRQAEAFF
TGTGCCAGCAGTCTCACGAGACAGGCTGAAGCTTTCTTT
>16|TRBJ1-1|NA|TRBD1|TRBV7-9
CASSPWTGGVNTEAFF
TGTGCCAGCAGCCCCTGGACAGGGGGGGTGAACACTGAAGCTTTCTTT
>14|TRBJ1-5|NA|NA|TRBV6-2/TRBV6-3
CASSYLGRVQPQHF
TGTGCCAGCAGTTACCTGGGTCGGGTTCAGCCCCAGCATTTT
>15|TRBJ1-6|NA|TRBD1|TRBV7-2
CASSLYRDRDSPLHF
TGTGCCAGCAGCTTATATCGGGACAGGGACTCACCCCTCCACTTT